This TCR beta chain was recorded in a study of shared T cell receptors in the human thymus. Profiling relied on immunoSEQ multiplex PCR, and the TCRdb table lists in-frame clones only, not all of them. Here the sample spans hundreds of thousands of clones, roughly 74% being singletons. The length of the CDR3 is 11 residues. The V end was cut by 0 bases, the J end by 9 bases, with 6 bases between. The sample was also linked to a second study, of human thymus T cells. This second study says: The study used thymus tissue resected during corrective heart surgery. Seemingly biased V and J gene usage marked thymic and blood repertoires.

The chain couples TRBV23-1 to TRBJ2-7; D not resolved. TRBV23-1 is sorted into the ORF group, with uncertain function. What was sequenced was thymocytes. This receptor was taken from a boy under two years old with a congenital heart defect. The CDR3 DNA follows: TGCGCCAGCAGTCAATCTTGCGGGCAGTACTTC. As protein: CASSQSCGQYF.